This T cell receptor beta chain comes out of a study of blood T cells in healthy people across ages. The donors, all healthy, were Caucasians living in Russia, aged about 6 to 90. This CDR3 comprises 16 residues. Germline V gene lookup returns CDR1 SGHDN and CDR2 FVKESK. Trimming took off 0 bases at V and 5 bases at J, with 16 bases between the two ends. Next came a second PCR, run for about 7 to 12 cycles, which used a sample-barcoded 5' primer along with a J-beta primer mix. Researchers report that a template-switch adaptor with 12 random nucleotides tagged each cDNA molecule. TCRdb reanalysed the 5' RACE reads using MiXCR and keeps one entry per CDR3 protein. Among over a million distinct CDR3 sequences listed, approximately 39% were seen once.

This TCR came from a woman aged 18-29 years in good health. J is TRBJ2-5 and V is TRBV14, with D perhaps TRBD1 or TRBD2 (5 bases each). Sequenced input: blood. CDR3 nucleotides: TGTGCCAGCAGCCAAGATTACGGGGCCATCGGGGAGACCCAGTACTTC. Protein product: CASSQDYGAIGETQYF.